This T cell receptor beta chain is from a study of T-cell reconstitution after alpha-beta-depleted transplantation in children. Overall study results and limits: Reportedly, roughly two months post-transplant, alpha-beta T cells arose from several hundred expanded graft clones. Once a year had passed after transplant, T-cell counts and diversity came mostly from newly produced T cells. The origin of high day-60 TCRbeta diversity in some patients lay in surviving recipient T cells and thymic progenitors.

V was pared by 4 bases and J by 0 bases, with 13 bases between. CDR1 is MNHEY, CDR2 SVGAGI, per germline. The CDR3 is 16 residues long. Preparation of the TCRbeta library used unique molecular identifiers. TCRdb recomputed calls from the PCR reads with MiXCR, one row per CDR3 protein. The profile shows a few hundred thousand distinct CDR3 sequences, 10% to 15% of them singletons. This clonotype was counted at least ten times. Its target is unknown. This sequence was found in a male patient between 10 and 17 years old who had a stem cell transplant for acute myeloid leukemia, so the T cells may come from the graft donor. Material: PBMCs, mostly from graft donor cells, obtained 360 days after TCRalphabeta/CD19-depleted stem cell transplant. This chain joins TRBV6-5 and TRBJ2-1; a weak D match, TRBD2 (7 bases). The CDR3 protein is CASSSPRGGSYNEQFF. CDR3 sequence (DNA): TGTGCCAGCAGTTCCCCGAGGGGGGGCTCCTACAATGAGCAGTTCTTC.